This entry is about one T cell receptor (beta chain). Its target is unknown. The data were produced by immunoSEQ multiplex PCR, yet TCRdb's version contains in-frame clones alone and is incomplete. Among about 2.1 million clones listed, 85% to 95% were seen once. CDR3 size: 18 residues. Germline V gives CDR1 ENHRY, CDR2 SYGVKD. With V trimmed by 3 bases and J by 2 bases, 16 bases remained unmatched. This specimen comes from a study of shared clonotypes between healthy human individuals. Study-wide results and caveats: When naive CD4 clonotypes were compared across several donors, roughly 4.9% were shared. Represented genetic and exposure-history diversity was restricted by having few donors.

Selected positively for CCR7 and CD45RO-negative, naive CD8 cells excluded terminally differentiated effector memory CD45RA+ cells. The receptor comes from a man aged 18 to 35 in good health. Some clones in this sample may be carry-over from other donors' samples. The chain employs TRBV10-3 and TRBJ2-7; 7 nucleotides match TRBD2. Sequenced material: naive CD8+ T cells from PBMCs. The CDR3 sequence is CAISDPTGVGGSPYEQYF. CDR3 bases: TGTGCCATCAGTGATCCAACCGGCGTGGGCGGGAGCCCCTACGAGCAGTACTTC.